These 17 T cell receptor beta chains share one sample of origin, sequenced in a study of multiple sclerosis patients with progressive multifocal leukoencephalopathy. Sequencing was performed with immunoSEQ multiplex PCR; in TCRdb, only in-frame clones are kept and a portion is missing. The sample gives 25,000 to 35,000 clones, more than 75% of which show up once; 3% to 3.5% is in the top ten. Stated time point: time of PML onset. The input for sequencing was PBMCs, taken from a patient treated with natalizumab. The source is a human donor with progressive multifocal leukoencephalopathy.

The J gene is TRBJ1-2, the V gene TRBV19; D perhaps matches TRBD1 (6 bases). The germline V gene has CDR1 LNHDA and CDR2 SQIVND (reference sequence). CDR3 length equals 13 residues. V was shortened by 6 bases and J by 5 bases, with 13 bases between the two germline ends. CDR3 sequence: CASSRDRKYGYTF. CDR3 in DNA: TGTGCCAGTAGCCGCGACAGGAAATATGGCTACACCTTC.

The chain uses TRBV5-7 and TRBJ2-5; possible D gene TRBD2, 7 bases. TRBV5-7 is an ORF for which the function is uncertain. This CDR3 contains 12 residues. V dropped 4 bases and J dropped 4 bases, with 8 bases sitting between them. For the CDR3, the DNA is TGTGCCAGCAGCAGGGGGGGAGAGACCCAGTACTTC. Residues: CASSRGGETQYF.

V gene TRBV4-1 combines with J gene TRBJ1-1; 7 positions agree with TRBD1. The V segment lost 0 bases and the J segment 1 base; nucleotides outside the gene matches: 5. This CDR3 is built from 16 residues. Germline V gene sequence: CDR1 MGHRA, CDR2 YSYEKL. CDR3 DNA sequence: TGCGCCAGCAGCCAAGAGGACCGGGACAGGAACACTGAAGCTTTCTTT. Translating it yields CASSQEDRDRNTEAFF.

The chain joins TRBV6-1 to TRBJ2-2, with TRBD2 matching over 8 bases. Germline CDR1 and CDR2: MNHNS and SASEGT. V was clipped by 1 base and J by 4 bases; unmatched bases: 5. The CDR3 totals 16 residues. CDR3 region: CASSEEGLARTGELFF. In nucleotides, the CDR3 is TGTGCCAGCAGTGAAGAAGGACTAGCTCGCACCGGGGAGCTGTTTTTT.

As to this clone: The sample carries other DNA sequences with the same CDR3. The chain employs TRBV27 and TRBJ2-2, with 9 bases aligning to TRBD1. Germline CDR1 and CDR2: MNHEY and SMNVEV (reference sequence). The CDR3 spans 17 residues. J was trimmed by 1 base and V by 2 bases; bases with no gene match: 5. The CDR3 DNA reads TGTGCCAGCAGTTTAAAGAGGACAGGGGTGAACACCGGGGAGCTGTTTTTT. Translation gives CASSLKRTGVNTGELFF.

The genes are TRBV7-2 and TRBJ1-5; the D is unclear. Per the germline V gene, CDR1 is SGHTA and CDR2 is FQGNSA. V gave up 7 bases and J gave up 3 bases, with 16 bases separating them. This CDR3 contains 15 residues. DNA for the CDR3: TGTGCCAGCACGAGGGCAGGCCTAACCAATCAGCCCCAGCATTTT. Its protein is CASTRAGLTNQPQHF.

The chain uses TRBV27 and TRBJ2-1; D is undetermined. Germline loops: CDR1 MNHEY, CDR2 SMNVEV (reference sequence). V was trimmed by 6 bases and J by 8 bases, leaving 11 bases between them. This CDR3 has 12 residues. The CDR3 DNA sequence: TGTGCCAGCAGCCCCCTGGCGGATGAGCAGTTCTTC. Residues: CASSPLADEQFF.

The chain uses TRBV6-1 and TRBJ1-3; TRBD1 agrees at 8 bases. J was trimmed by 2 bases and V by 6 bases; bases with no gene match: 6. This CDR3 has 15 residues. The germline gives CDR1 MNHNS, CDR2 SASEGT. The CDR3 sequence: CASRDRVQPGNTIYF. CDR3 nucleotides: TGTGCCAGCAGGGACAGGGTTCAACCTGGAAACACCATATATTTT.

The V call is TRBV19, the J call TRBJ2-6; D is ambiguous. There are 14 residues in the CDR3. Germline assignment: CDR1 LNHDA and CDR2 SQIVND (reference sequence). The ends were cut back, 7 bases at V and 0 bases at J, with 7 bases in the middle. CDR3 loop: CASTDSSGANVLTF. The DNA for the CDR3 is TGTGCCAGTACAGATAGCTCTGGGGCCAACGTCCTGACTTTC.

This chain uses TRBV13 with TRBJ1-4, with D possibly being TRBD1 (5 bases). With 1 base removed from V and 4 bases from J, the gap between germline ends came to 19 bases. Germline lookup yields CDR1 PRHDT and CDR2 FYEKMQ (reference sequence). The CDR3 runs 18 residues. The CDR3: CASSLDSRAEWGNEKLFF. CDR3 nucleotide sequence: TGTGCCAGCAGCTTAGATTCCAGGGCTGAGTGGGGTAATGAAAAACTGTTTTTT.

This chain links TRBV20-1 with TRBJ2-1; TRBD1 or TRBD2 may be the D gene (5 bases each). Trimming pared 3 bases from V and 10 bases from J, leaving 10 bases between. CDR3 length: 11 amino acids. Germline CDR1 reads DFQATT; CDR2 reads SNEGSKA (reference sequence). In DNA form, the CDR3 reads TGCAGTGCTAGTATCCGGGGCGAGCAGTTCTTC. This codes for CSASIRGEQFF.

This chain connects TRBV5-8 to TRBJ2-7; 9 bases line up with TRBD1. This CDR3 has 13 residues. V trimming: 5 bases; J trimming: 9 bases; junction bases outside the gene matches: 9. The germline gives CDR1 SGHTS, CDR2 YDEGEE. The CDR3 reads CASRPGTGSWQYF. In DNA, the CDR3 is TGTGCCAGCAGACCCGGGACAGGGTCGTGGCAGTACTTC.

The chain links TRBV4-3 to TRBJ2-7; no clear D. With 0 bases removed from V and 0 bases from J, the gap between germline ends came to 9 bases. Per the germline V gene, CDR1 is LGHNA and CDR2 is YSLEER. CDR3 length: 15 amino acids. CDR3 region: CASSQDAASSYEQYF. Written as DNA, the CDR3 is TGCGCCAGCAGCCAAGACGCAGCCAGCTCCTACGAGCAGTACTTC.

The rearrangement uses TRBV5-6 and TRBJ2-3, with a tentative D call TRBD2 (5 bases). The CDR3 length is 17 residues. Germline V lookup: CDR1 SGHDT, CDR2 YYEEEE. Trimming cost V 0 bases and J 0 bases, with 14 bases left between them. In nucleotides, the CDR3 is TGTGCCAGCAGCTTGGACGTTACGGGATATAGCACAGATACGCAGTATTTT. Amino acid sequence: CASSLDVTGYSTDTQYF.

This clone was found once. The genes are TRBV15 and TRBJ1-2; tentatively, D is TRBD1 (5 bases). Germline CDR1 and CDR2: LNHNV and YYDKDF (reference sequence). The CDR3 sequence is 15 residues long. Trimming stripped 1 base from V and 6 bases from J, with 15 bases between. The CDR3 reads CATSRGREGADGYTF. The CDR3, as DNA: TGTGCCACCAGCAGAGGCCGAGAAGGGGCGGATGGCTACACCTTC.

This clone was recorded once. The chain has TRBV2 and TRBJ2-2, with 7 bases fitting TRBD1. CDR3 length: 15 residues. In germline, CDR1 is SNHLY, CDR2 FYNNEI. With V trimmed by 6 bases and J by 4 bases, 8 bases remained unmatched. CDR3 amino acids: CASRKQDRSTGELFF. The CDR3 nucleotides read TGTGCCAGCAGAAAACAGGACAGGAGCACCGGGGAGCTGTTTTTT.

This rearrangement joins TRBV12-5 to TRBJ1-1; D ambiguous. This CDR3 spans 12 amino acids. From germline, CDR1 is LGHNT and CDR2 FRNRAP. Between the trimmed V and J ends, which lost 6 bases and 3 bases, there was a span of 8 bases. The CDR3 coding sequence is TGTGCTAGTGGGCGGGATCACACTGAAGCTTTCTTT. It yields the protein CASGRDHTEAFF.